This TCR beta chain was sequenced during a study of blood T cells in healthy people across ages (dated by TCRdb to between 2014 and 2016). Turning to the overall study: In model experiments, roughly one uniquely barcoded TCR beta cDNA molecule per two T cells was captured by template switching. Age-related changes in TCR beta repertoire diversity were measured in the study by deep sequencing normalized with unique cDNA molecular identifiers. Four age groups were formed from the donors: young (average roughly 16 years), middle-aged (around 39), aged (approximately 60) and long-lived (less than 85). Two additional independent replicas of 1 million unique cDNA reads from the same blood draw were analyzed for two donors (one aged 18 to 30 and one aged 80 or older). Study-level results and caveats: As age increased, observed TCR beta diversity per million T cells dropped in a roughly linear way, and a significant reduction was already evident by age roughly 40. The long-lived group showed more naive CD4+ T cells, fewer expanded clones and increased TCR diversity than the aged group, suggesting age selection. Bulk unsorted PBMC profiling prevented conclusive comparison of naive and antigen-experienced compartments. Donor CMV infection status was unknown, potentially confounding age-related changes in expanded clonotypes. There was a strong correlation between observed TCR beta diversity and the percentage of naive T cells measured by flow cytometry. Estimates of total diversity based on one million sequenced T cells were considered lower bounds and underestimates.

Of note for this clonotype: Its antigen remains unidentified. The junction departs from germline at one end; a sequencing error may be responsible.

The roughly 38 donors, aged 6 to 90 years, were systemically healthy Caucasian individuals from Russia. Each donor gave roughly 11 milliliters of peripheral blood, drawn into EDTA-treated Vacutainer tubes. Ficoll-Paque density-gradient centrifugation was used to isolate PBMCs, with at least 7 million per sample. Trizol reagent was used to extract total RNA from PBMCs, with at least 5.5 micrograms per sample. For every donor, flow cytometry on a PBMC aliquot measured the percentage of naive CD45RAhigh/CD27high T cells. The library was made by 5' RACE. Sequenced on an Illumina HiSeq 2500. The second PCR ran for roughly 6 to 11 cycles and used a J-beta primer mix along with a sample-barcoded 5' primer. A template-switch 5' adaptor carrying 12 random nucleotides introduced a unique molecular identifier onto each TCR beta cDNA molecule. At least 3 million CDR3-containing paired-end reads were obtained from each sample. All of the RNA was converted into first-strand cDNA using the Mint cDNA synthesis kit, with a TRBC-specific oligonucleotide serving as the primer. Following uracil-DNA glycosylase treatment, all cDNA underwent a first 18-cycle PCR with the universal primers M1SS and BC2_uni_R. In the paper's pipeline: For normalization, 1 million high-quality reads, each with a distinct molecular identifier, were randomly selected from each sample. Reads sharing molecular identifiers were discarded rather than binned into consensus sequences. MiTCR, run with a Q25 quality threshold and the strictest error-elimination algorithm, handled CDR3 identification, clonotype clustering and error correction. A nonparametric unseen species model with Euler transformation was used to estimate lower-bound total TCR beta diversity. TCRdb itself trimmed the public reads at Q25 with fastp, ran MiXCR and retained productive beta chains. For every CDR3 protein sequence, its rows merge into one entry that carries the most common genes and DNA. These V and J calls are TCRdb output, not the study's own analysis. This sample is represented by under 700,000 distinct CDR3 sequences; approximately 25% of them were singletons. The ten largest make up 7.5% to 9% of the sample.

The CDR3, from cysteine to phenylalanine, totals 14 residues. Only the CDR3 part of the read is kept: 42 bases, read in frame from the first base. From a lookup of the germline V gene, CDR1 and CDR2 are MDHEN and SYDVKM. These records were also assigned to another study, of T cells of mothers and their children. Reported in the second study: Nine systemically healthy Caucasian individuals, comprising three mothers and their six children, were included as donors. cDNA synthesis consumed the entire amount of extracted RNA, loaded at approximately 1.4 ug RNA in each 15 ul reaction. In the second PCR, the M1S primer introduced both the sample barcodes and 2-4 random nucleotides. Over 10 million TCR beta CDR3 reads came from each mother, compared with around 3 million reads from each child. In both related and unrelated pairs, thymic selection shapes the output of TCR recombination in a similar way, with inherited differences having only a minor effect. Normalized repertoire overlap was always found to be slightly, but never significantly, higher in related mother-child pairs than in unrelated mother-child pairs. No persistent microchimeric T cell clones were detected, at a sensitivity of roughly 93 clones per million clonotypes. In the study, deep NGS was used to compare the TCR beta repertoires of mothers and children, and features distinguishing related mother-child pairs from unrelated individuals were sought. On average, the children were about 10 +/- 4 years old, while the mothers were 40 +/- 4 years old. After adapter ligation was performed with NEBNext reagents, the libraries were sequenced on an Illumina HiSeq 2000 with 100+100 nt paired-end reads. To avoid cross-contamination, the mother libraries and the child libraries were prepared a month apart and sequenced in separate runs. For each donor, between about 450,000 and 2,300,000 distinct TCR beta clonotypes were identified. Naive TCR beta clonotypes were estimated from low-frequency clonotypes matched to each donor's FACS-determined naive share, without sorting.

The chain was built from TRBV28 and TRBJ2-7, with TRBD2 as a weak D call on 7 bases. Sequenced: blood. This TCR was sampled from a boy under 18 in good health. The bases are TGTACCAGCACCCCTAGGGGAGGGGGCTACGAGCAGTACTTC. The encoded protein is CTSTPRGGGYEQYF.